This T cell receptor (beta chain) is drawn from a study of early stage breast cancer tumors. The CDR3 contains 12 residues. Germline CDR1 is GTSNPN and CDR2 is SVGIG (reference sequence). The V end lost 2 bases, the J end lost 5 bases, and 6 bases lay between the germline ends. Assay used: immunoSEQ multiplex PCR; TCRdb lists only in-frame clones, some missing. This sample has 25,000 to 35,000 clones, with roughly three fifths found just once. As for this clone: Other nucleotide sequences in the sample specify the same CDR3.

What was sequenced was breast tumor tissue. This TCR was recovered from a person aged 45 to 59 with breast cancer. J is TRBJ1-4 and V is TRBV30; D uncertain. The CDR3 region is CAWSPLNEKLFF. The CDR3 nucleotides read TGTGCCTGGAGTCCCCTCAATGAAAAACTGTTTTTT. The variable domain in full, with the rest retrieved from reference TRBV30 and TRBJ1-4, is SQTIHQWPATLVQPVGSPLSLECTVEGTSNPNLYWYRQAAGRGLQLLFYSVGIGQISSEVPQNLSASRPQDRQFILSSKKLLLSDSGFYLCAWSPLNEKLFFGSGTQLSVL.